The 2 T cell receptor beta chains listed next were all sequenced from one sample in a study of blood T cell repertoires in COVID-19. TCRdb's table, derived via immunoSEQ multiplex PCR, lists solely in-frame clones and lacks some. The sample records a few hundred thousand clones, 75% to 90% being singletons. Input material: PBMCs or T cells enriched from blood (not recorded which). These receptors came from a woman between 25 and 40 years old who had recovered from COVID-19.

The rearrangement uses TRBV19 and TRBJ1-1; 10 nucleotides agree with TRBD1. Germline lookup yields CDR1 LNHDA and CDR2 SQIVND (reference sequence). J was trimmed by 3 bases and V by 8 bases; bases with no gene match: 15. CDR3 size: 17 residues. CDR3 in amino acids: CASRRQGAWGPHTEAFF. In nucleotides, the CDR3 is TGTGCCAGTCGCCGACAGGGGGCGTGGGGGCCGCACACTGAAGCTTTCTTT.

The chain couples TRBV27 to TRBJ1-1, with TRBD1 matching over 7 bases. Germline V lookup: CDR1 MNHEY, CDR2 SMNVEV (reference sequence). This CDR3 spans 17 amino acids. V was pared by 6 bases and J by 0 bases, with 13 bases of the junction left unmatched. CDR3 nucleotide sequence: TGTGCCAGCAGGTCGGCGACAGGGACCTTCATGAACACTGAAGCTTTCTTT. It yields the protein CASRSATGTFMNTEAFF.